The entry that follows covers one T cell receptor beta chain sequence. The antigen remains unidentified. The data stem from a study of a mutant IDH1 vaccine in newly diagnosed glioma. In the study overall: Treatment recipients were approximately 62% male and about 40% female, and their mean age was around 40 years. Study conclusions and caveats: The occurrence of vaccine-induced immune responses was seen in over 90% of patients.

V dropped 1 base and J dropped 5 bases, with 11 bases sitting between them. The V gene's germline CDR1 is MDHEN and CDR2 SYDVKM. This CDR3 region has 14 residues. Time point given: week 11, during vaccination. Each vaccine dose was 300 ug of mutant IDH1 20-mer peptide, with topical imiquimod. Profiling relied on immunoSEQ multiplex PCR, and the TCRdb table lists in-frame clones only, not all of them. Among about 66,000 clones listed, approximately 80% were seen once. This TCR was recovered from a man aged 25 to 40 with glioma. V usage is TRBV28 and J usage is TRBJ2-5; D unresolved. Sequences were derived from PBMCs, sampled from a glioma patient whose treatment included an IDH1 peptide vaccine. Written as DNA, the CDR3 is TGTGCCAGCAGTTTATCTTCACCCAGGGAGACCCAGTACTTC. Its protein product is CASSLSSPRETQYF.